One and the same sample provided the 14 T cell receptor beta chains below, sequenced in a study of T cell responses to AZD1222 COVID-19 vaccine. Sequenced by immunoSEQ multiplex PCR; TCRdb stores in-frame clones only, minus some. The sample contains 150,000 to 180,000 clones, about 88% of which appear only once. The specimen comprised peripheral blood, sampled on day 0 of AZD1222 vaccination. These receptors originate from an adult in good health.

The genes are TRBV10-2 and TRBJ1-1; D uncertain. This CDR3 region has 16 residues. Germline assignment: CDR1 WSHSY and CDR2 SAAADI. Trimming shortened V by 3 bases and J by 0 bases, and 14 bases separated the two germline ends. The CDR3 reads CASSDVGGALNTEAFF. The DNA of the CDR3 is TGCGCCAGCAGTGATGTCGGCGGCGCCCTGAACACTGAAGCTTTCTTT.

The chain combines TRBV7-2 with TRBJ1-4, with D perhaps matching TRBD1 (5 bases). This CDR3 is 13 amino acids long. V lost 6 bases to trimming and J lost 3 bases, with 8 bases between them. Germline-derived CDR1 and CDR2 are SGHTA and FQGNSA. The CDR3 here is CASRGAANEKLFF. CDR3 bases: TGTGCCAGCAGAGGGGCGGCTAATGAAAAACTGTTTTTT.

The chain combines TRBV7-2 with TRBJ1-2; D remains ambiguous. The CDR3 is 15 amino acids. Germline-derived CDR1 and CDR2 are SGHTA and FQGNSA. V shed 1 base and J shed 4 bases, with 13 bases lying between them. The CDR3 DNA reads as TGTGCCAGCAGCTTAGGCAGGTCCGGCCCCTATGGCTACACCTTC. It codes for CASSLGRSGPYGYTF.

The V and J genes are TRBV7-2 and TRBJ1-2, with D perhaps matching TRBD1 (5 bases). Germline V gene sequence: CDR1 SGHTA, CDR2 FQGNSA. Trimming pared 0 bases from V and 0 bases from J, leaving 11 bases between. The CDR3 has 16 residues. CDR3 amino acids: CASSLARGGTNYGYTF. In nucleotides, the CDR3 is TGTGCCAGCAGCTTAGCACGCGGGGGGACTAACTATGGCTACACCTTC.

The J gene is TRBJ1-5, the V gene TRBV12-5, with a possible D match to TRBD1 (6 bases). CDR1 LGHNT and CDR2 FRNRAP come from the germline V gene. The CDR3 extends over 15 amino acids. Trimming took off 1 base at V and 4 bases at J, with 11 bases between the two ends. This chain's CDR3 is CASGLAGGPNQPQHF. The DNA of the CDR3 is TGTGCTAGTGGTTTGGCGGGGGGCCCGAATCAGCCCCAGCATTTT.

This rearrangement joins TRBV9 to TRBJ1-2; TRBD1 aligns across 9 bases. The CDR3 length is 13 residues. J gave up 8 bases and V 5 bases, and 7 bases lay outside the gene matches. Germline lookup yields CDR1 SGDLS and CDR2 YYNGEE. In DNA, the CDR3 is TGTGCCAGCAGGGGACAGGGAATAAGCGGCTACACCTTC. As protein: CASRGQGISGYTF.

The gene calls are TRBV7-2 and TRBJ1-2; D is unresolved. Trimming pared 5 bases from V and 0 bases from J, leaving 7 bases between. CDR3 length: 13 amino acids. From germline, CDR1 is SGHTA and CDR2 FQGNSA. The DNA of the CDR3 is TGTGCCAGCAGCGTCAGCACTAACTATGGCTACACCTTC. It yields the protein CASSVSTNYGYTF.

This clone has only one observation. The J gene is TRBJ2-3, the V gene TRBV11-1; 12 bases align to TRBD2. V lost 2 bases and J lost 6; bases outside the gene matches: 3. CDR1 SGHAT and CDR2 FQDESV come from the germline V gene (reference sequence). This CDR3 is built from 15 residues. DNA for the CDR3: TGTGCCAGCAGCTTACTAGCGGGGGGGCTGGATACGCAGTATTTT. It translates to CASSLLAGGLDTQYF.

The chain is built from TRBV3-1 (or the pseudogene TRBV3-2) and TRBJ2-3; no definite D call. The CDR3 length is 16 residues. Germline V CDR1 and CDR2: LGHDT, YNNKEL (reference sequence). Trimming took 1 base from V and 4 from J, leaving 15 bases between them. CDR3 sequence: CASSQGSSSRADTQYF. CDR3 sequence (DNA): TGTGCCAGCAGCCAAGGGAGTAGCAGTAGGGCAGATACGCAGTATTTT.

The rearrangement joins TRBV4-1 to TRBJ2-7, with 7 bases aligning to TRBD2. Losses at the gene ends were 3 bases for V and 3 bases for J; bases not matched to a gene: 8. Germline V lookup: CDR1 MGHRA, CDR2 YSYEKL. There are 15 residues in the CDR3. In DNA, the CDR3 is TGCGCCAGCAGCCACCCCGGGGAGGGGTTCTACGAGCAGTACTTC. This sequence encodes CASSHPGEGFYEQYF.

The chain couples TRBV6-1 to TRBJ1-1; D is unresolved. Per germline, CDR1 MNHNS and CDR2 SASEGT. Between the trimmed V and J ends, which lost 2 bases and 4 bases, there was a span of 8 bases. This CDR3 has 13 residues. The CDR3: CASSELTGTEAFF. The CDR3 DNA is TGTGCCAGCAGTGAACTAACCGGCACTGAAGCTTTCTTT.

The genes are TRBV10-3 and TRBJ2-2; 14 bases fit TRBD2. This CDR3 is 16 amino acids long. V shed 11 bases and J 1 base; nucleotides not matched to a gene: 6. Germline V gene sequence: CDR1 ENHRY, CDR2 SYGVKD. The CDR3 is CAVGLAGDMNTGELFF. The CDR3 DNA is TGTGCCGTGGGACTAGCGGGAGACATGAACACCGGGGAGCTGTTTTTT.

Only one count was recorded for this clone. This chain uses TRBV7-2 with TRBJ2-4; 10 bases are shared with TRBD2. CDR3 length: 18 residues. Germline V gives CDR1 SGHTA, CDR2 FQGNSA. V lost 1 base and J lost 3; bases outside the gene matches: 9. The CDR3 region has the DNA TGTGCCAGCAGCTTAGATAGCGGGGGGACTGTCGGCAAAAACATTCAGTACTTC. Protein: CASSLDSGGTVGKNIQYF.

The rearrangement links TRBV5-1 to TRBJ2-3; D unresolved. CDR3 size: 13 residues. With 0 bases removed from V and 2 bases from J, the gap between germline ends came to 4 bases. CDR1 and CDR2 from the germline V gene are SGHRS and YFSETQ. The CDR3 is CASSLEHTDTQYF. In nucleotides, the CDR3 is TGCGCCAGCAGCTTGGAGCACACAGATACGCAGTATTTT.